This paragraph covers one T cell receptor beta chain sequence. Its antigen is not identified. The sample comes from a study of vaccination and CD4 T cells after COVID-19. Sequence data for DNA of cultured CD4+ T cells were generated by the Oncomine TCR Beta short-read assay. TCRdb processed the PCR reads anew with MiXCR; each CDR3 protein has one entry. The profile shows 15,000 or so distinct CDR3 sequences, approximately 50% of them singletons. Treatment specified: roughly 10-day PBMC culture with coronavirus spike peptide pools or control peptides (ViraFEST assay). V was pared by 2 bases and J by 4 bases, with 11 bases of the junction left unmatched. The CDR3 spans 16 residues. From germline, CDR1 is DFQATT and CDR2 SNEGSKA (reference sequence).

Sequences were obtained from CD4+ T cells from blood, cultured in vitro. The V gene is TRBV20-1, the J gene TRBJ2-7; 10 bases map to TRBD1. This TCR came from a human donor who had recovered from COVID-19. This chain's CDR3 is CSARINTGQGIYEQYF. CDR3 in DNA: TGCAGTGCTAGAATTAATACGGGACAGGGGATATACGAGCAGTACTTC.